Reported below is one T cell receptor (beta chain). Antigen unknown. The data stem from a study of monozygotic twins with inflammatory bowel disease. The study's findings and limits: Support for a single strong signal or clonotype associated with IBD was absent.

In germline, CDR1 is DFQATT, CDR2 SNEGSKA (reference sequence). This CDR3 has 11 amino acids. Whole blood supplied total RNA, and T cells were not sorted. UMIs that included a 6-nucleotide sample barcode were added by template switching, which took place during cDNA synthesis. From its re-call of the 5' RACE reads, TCRdb lists each CDR3 protein once, without DNA. The sample totals some 150,000 distinct CDR3 sequences. The chain is built from TRBV20-1 and TRBJ2-7; the TRBD1 assignment by TCRdb is unverifiable without DNA. The specimen sequenced was blood. The origin of this receptor is a human donor with ulcerative colitis or Crohn's disease, or a healthy co-twin of an affected twin (not recorded which). CDR3 region: CSAPTDYEQYF.